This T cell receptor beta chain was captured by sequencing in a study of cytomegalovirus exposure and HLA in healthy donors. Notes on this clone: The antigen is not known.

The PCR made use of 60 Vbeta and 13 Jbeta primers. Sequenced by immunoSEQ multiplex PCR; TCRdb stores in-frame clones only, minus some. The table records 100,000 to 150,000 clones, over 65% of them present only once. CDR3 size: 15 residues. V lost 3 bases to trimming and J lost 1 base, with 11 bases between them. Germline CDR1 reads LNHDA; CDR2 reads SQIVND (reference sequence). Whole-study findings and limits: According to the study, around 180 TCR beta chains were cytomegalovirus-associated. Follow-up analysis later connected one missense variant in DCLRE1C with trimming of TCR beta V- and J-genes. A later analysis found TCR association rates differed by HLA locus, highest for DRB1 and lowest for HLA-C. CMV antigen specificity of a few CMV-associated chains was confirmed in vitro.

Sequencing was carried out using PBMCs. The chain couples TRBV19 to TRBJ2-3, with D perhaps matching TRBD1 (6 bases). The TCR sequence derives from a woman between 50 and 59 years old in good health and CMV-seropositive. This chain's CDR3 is CASSISGVGTDTQYF. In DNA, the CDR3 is TGTGCCAGTAGTATTTCAGGGGTGGGCACAGATACGCAGTATTTT.